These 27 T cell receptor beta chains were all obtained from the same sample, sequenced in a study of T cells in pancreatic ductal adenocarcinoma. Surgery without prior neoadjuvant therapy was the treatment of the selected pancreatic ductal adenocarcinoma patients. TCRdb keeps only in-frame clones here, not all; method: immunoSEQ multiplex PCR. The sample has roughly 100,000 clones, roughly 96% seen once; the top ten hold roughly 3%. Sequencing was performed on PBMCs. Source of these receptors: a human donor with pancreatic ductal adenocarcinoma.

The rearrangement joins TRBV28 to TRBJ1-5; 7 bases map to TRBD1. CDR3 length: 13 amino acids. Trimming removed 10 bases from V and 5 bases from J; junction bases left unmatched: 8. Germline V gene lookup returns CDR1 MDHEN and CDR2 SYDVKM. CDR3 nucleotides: TGTGCCACCTCGGGACAGCACGATCAGCCCCAGCATTTT. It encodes CATSGQHDQPQHF.

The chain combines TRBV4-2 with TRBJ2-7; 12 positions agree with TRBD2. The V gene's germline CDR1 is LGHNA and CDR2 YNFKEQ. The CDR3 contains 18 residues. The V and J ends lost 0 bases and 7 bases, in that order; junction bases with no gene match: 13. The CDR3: CASSQDLFSGTSGREQYF. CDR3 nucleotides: TGTGCCAGCAGCCAAGATCTGTTCTCCGGGACTAGCGGGCGGGAGCAGTACTTC.

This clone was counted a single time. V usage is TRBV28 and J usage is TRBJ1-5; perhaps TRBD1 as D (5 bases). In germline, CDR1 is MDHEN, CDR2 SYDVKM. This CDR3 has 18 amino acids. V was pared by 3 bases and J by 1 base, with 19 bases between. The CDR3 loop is CASSLWGLQSGSNQPQHF. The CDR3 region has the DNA TGTGCCAGCAGTTTGTGGGGCCTTCAATCAGGGAGCAATCAGCCCCAGCATTTT.

Here the CDR3 reads CAANTGYTEAFF. The DNA of the CDR3 is TGTGCCGCCAACACAGGGTATACTGAAGCTTTCTTT. The rearrangement uses TRBV6-6 and TRBJ1-1; perhaps TRBD1 as D (6 bases). This CDR3 spans 12 amino acids. V was cut by 11 bases and J by 5 bases, with 15 bases left in between. Germline CDR1 is MNHNY and CDR2 is SVGAGI (reference sequence).

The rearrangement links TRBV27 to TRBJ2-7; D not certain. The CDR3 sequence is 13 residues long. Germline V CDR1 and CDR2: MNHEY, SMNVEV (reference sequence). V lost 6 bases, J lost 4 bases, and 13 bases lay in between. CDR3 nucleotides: TGTGCCAGCAGACTGGAGACTGCATACGAGCAGTACTTC. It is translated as CASRLETAYEQYF.

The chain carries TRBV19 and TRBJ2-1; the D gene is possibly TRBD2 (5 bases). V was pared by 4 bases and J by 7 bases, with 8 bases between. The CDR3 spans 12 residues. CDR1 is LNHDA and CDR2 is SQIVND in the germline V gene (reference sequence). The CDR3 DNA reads TGTGCCAGTAGTACGAGAGGGAATGAGCAGTTCTTC. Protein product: CASSTRGNEQFF.

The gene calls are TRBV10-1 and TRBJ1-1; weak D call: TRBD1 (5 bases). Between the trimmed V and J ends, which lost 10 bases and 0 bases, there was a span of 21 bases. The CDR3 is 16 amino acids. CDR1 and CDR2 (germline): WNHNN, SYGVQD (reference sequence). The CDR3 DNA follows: TGCGCCACAGGAATATCAACAGGACCGGTGAACACTGAAGCTTTCTTT. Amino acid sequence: CATGISTGPVNTEAFF.

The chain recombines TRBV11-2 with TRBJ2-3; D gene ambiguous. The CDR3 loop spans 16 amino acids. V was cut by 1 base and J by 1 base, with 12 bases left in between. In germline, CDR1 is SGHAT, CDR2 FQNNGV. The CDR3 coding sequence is TGTGCCAGCAGCTTAGTAGCCGTTCTGGGCACAGATACGCAGTATTTT. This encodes CASSLVAVLGTDTQYF.

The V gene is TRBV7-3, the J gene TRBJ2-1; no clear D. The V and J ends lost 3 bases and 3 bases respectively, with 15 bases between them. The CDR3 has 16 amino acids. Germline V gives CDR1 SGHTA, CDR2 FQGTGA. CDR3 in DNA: TGTGCCAGCAGCTTTCTTCAGCGAGGTTGCTACAATGAGCAGTTCTTC. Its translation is CASSFLQRGCYNEQFF.

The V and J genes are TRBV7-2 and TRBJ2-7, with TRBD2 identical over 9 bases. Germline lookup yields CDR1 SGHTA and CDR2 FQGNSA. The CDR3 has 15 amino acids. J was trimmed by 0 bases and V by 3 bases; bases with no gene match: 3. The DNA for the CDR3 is TGTGCCAGCAGCTTGACTAGCGGTAGCTCCTACGAGCAGTACTTC. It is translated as CASSLTSGSSYEQYF.

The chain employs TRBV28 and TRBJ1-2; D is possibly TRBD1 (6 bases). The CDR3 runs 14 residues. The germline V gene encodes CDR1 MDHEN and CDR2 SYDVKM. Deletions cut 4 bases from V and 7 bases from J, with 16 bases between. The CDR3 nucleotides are TGTGCCAGCAGTTACCTTCCAGGGGCGGGTGGCTACACCTTC. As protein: CASSYLPGAGGYTF.

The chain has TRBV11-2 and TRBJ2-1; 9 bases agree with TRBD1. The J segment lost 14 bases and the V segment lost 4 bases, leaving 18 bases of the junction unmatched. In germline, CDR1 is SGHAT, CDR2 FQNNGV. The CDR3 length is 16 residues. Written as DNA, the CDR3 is TGTGCCAGCAGCTCGTGGACAGGGGTAGAGGACAACGAGAAGTTCTTC. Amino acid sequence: CASSSWTGVEDNEKFF. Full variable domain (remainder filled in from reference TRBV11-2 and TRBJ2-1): EAGVAQSPRYKIIEKRQSVAFWCNPISGHATLYWYQQILGQGPKLLIQFQNNGVVDDSQLPKDRFSAERLKGVDSTLKIQPAKLEDSAVYLCASSSWTGVEDNEKFFGPGTRLTVL.

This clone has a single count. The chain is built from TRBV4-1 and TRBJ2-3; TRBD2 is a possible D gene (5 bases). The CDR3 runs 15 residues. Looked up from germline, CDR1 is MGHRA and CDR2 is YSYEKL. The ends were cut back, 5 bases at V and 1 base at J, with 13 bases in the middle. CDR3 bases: TGCGCCAGCAGCTGGAGGCTAGAGGGCACAGATACGCAGTATTTT. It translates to CASSWRLEGTDTQYF.

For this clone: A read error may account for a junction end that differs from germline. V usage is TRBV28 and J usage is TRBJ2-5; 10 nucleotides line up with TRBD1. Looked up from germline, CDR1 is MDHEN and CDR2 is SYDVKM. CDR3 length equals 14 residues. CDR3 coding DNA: TGCCACCCAGGTAGACAGGGGGCGATGGAGACCCAGTACTTC. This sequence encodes CHPGRQGAMETQYF.

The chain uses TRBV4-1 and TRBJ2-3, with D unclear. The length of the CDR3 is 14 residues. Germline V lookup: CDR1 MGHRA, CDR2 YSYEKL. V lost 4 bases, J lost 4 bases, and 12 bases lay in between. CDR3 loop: CASSPAVVADTQYF. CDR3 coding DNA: TGCGCCAGCAGCCCCGCGGTGGTAGCAGATACGCAGTATTTT.

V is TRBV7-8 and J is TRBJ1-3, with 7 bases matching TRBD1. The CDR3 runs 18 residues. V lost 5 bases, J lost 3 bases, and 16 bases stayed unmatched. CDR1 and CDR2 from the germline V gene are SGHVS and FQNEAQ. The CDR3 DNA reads TGTGCCAGCAGCAAAAGAGTGTCTGACAGGGCGGGTGGAAACACCATATATTTT. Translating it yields CASSKRVSDRAGGNTIYF.

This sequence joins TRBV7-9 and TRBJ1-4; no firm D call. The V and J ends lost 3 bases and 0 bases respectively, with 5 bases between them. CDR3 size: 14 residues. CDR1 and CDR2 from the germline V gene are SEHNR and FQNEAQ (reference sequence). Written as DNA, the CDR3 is TGTGCCAGCAGCTTCTCTGCAACTAATGAAAAACTGTTTTTT. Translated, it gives CASSFSATNEKLFF.

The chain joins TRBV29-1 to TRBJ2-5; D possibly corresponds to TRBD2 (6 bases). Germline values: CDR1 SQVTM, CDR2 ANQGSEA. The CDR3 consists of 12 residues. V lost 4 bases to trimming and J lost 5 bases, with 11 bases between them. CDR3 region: CSVGNREETQYF. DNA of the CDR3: TGCAGCGTTGGAAACCGGGAGGAGACCCAGTACTTC.

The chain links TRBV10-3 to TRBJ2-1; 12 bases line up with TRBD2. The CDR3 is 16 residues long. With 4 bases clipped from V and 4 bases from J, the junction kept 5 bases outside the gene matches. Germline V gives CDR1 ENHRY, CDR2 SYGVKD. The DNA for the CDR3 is TGTGCCATCAGTGGGGGGACTAGCGGGCATTACAATGAGCAGTTCTTC. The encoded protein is CAISGGTSGHYNEQFF.

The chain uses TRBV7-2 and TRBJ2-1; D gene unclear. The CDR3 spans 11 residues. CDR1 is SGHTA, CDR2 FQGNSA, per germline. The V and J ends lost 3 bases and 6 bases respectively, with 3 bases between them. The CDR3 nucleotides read TGTGCCAGCAGCTTGAGCAATGAGCAGTTCTTC. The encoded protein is CASSLSNEQFF. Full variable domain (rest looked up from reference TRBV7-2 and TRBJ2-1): GAGVSQSPSNKVTEKGKDVELRCDPISGHTALYWYRQSLGQGLEFLIYFQGNSAPDKSGLPSDRFSAERTGGSVSTLTIQRTQQEDSAVYLCASSLSNEQFFGPGTRLTVL.

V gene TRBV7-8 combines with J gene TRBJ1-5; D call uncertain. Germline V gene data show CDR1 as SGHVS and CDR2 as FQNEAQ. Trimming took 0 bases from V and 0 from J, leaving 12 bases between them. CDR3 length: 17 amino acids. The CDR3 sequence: CASSLARAIVSNQPQHF. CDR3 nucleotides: TGTGCCAGCAGCTTAGCGCGGGCAATTGTTAGCAATCAGCCCCAGCATTTT.

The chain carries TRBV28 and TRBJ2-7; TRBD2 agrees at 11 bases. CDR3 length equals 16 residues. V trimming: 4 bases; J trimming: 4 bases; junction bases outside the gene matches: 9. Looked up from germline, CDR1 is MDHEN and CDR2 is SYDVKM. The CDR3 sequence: CASSSTTSGSYYEQYF. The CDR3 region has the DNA TGTGCCAGCAGTTCAACCACTAGCGGGAGTTATTACGAGCAGTACTTC.

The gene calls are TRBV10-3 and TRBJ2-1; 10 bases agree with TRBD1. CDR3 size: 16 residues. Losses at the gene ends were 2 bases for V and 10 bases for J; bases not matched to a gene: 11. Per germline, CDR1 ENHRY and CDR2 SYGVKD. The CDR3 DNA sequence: TGTGCCATCAGTGAGACTCCGGGACAGGGGTATCGAGAGCAGTTCTTC. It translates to CAISETPGQGYREQFF.

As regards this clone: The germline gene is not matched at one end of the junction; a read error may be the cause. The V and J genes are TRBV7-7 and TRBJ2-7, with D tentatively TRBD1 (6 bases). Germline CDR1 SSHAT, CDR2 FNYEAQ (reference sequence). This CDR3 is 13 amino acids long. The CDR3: CASSRQDSYEQYF. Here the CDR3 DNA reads TGTGCTAGCAGCCGACAGGATTCCTACGAGCAGTACTTC.

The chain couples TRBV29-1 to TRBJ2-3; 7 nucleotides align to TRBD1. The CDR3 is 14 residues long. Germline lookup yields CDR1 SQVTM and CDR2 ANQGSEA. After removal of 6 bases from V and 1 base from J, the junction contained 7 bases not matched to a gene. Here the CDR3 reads CSVDRNVGTDTQYF. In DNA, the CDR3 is TGCAGCGTGGACAGGAACGTGGGCACAGATACGCAGTATTTT.

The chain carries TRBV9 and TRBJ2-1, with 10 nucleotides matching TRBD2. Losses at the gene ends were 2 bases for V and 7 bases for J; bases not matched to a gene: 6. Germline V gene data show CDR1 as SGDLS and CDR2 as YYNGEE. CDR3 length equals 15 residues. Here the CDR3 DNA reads TGTGCCAGCAGCGTTAAAGGGACTAGCGCTAATGAGCAGTTCTTC. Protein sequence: CASSVKGTSANEQFF.

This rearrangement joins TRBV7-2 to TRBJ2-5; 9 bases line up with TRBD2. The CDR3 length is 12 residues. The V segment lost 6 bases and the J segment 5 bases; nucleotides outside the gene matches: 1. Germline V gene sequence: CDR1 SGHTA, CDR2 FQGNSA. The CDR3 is CASRRGGETQYF. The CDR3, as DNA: TGTGCCAGCAGGCGGGGGGGTGAGACCCAGTACTTC.